This T cell receptor (beta chain) originates from a study of CD8 T cells in ankylosing spondylitis. Per germline, CDR1 GTSNPN and CDR2 SVGIG (reference sequence). The length of the CDR3 is 15 residues. With 5 bases clipped from V and 4 bases from J, the junction kept 9 bases outside the gene matches. By quantitative 5'-RACE with molecular barcodes, the TCR beta libraries were made. Each CDR3 protein gets one entry after TCRdb re-called the 5' RACE reads with MiXCR. Of 380,000 or so distinct CDR3 sequences in the sample, 20% were seen once. As concerns this clonotype: Its cognate antigen is unknown.

Points from the study as a whole: In the blood and synovial fluid of reactive arthritis, some motif variants had been previously reported. Typical of ankylosing spondylitis blood, it appeared, was a TCR beta motif of under 10 highly homologous variants. The authors reported significant enrichment of disease-linked clones in matched ankylosing spondylitis synovial fluid.

The clonotype comes from a male donor with ankylosing spondylitis or in good health (not recorded which). The sequenced sample consisted of blood, either unsorted or a sorted T cell fraction (not recorded which). V gene TRBV30 combines with J gene TRBJ2-2, with 8 bases matching TRBD1. The CDR3: CAWDTGTGPTGELFF. The DNA for the CDR3 is TGTGCCTGGGATACCGGGACAGGACCCACCGGGGAGCTGTTTTTT.